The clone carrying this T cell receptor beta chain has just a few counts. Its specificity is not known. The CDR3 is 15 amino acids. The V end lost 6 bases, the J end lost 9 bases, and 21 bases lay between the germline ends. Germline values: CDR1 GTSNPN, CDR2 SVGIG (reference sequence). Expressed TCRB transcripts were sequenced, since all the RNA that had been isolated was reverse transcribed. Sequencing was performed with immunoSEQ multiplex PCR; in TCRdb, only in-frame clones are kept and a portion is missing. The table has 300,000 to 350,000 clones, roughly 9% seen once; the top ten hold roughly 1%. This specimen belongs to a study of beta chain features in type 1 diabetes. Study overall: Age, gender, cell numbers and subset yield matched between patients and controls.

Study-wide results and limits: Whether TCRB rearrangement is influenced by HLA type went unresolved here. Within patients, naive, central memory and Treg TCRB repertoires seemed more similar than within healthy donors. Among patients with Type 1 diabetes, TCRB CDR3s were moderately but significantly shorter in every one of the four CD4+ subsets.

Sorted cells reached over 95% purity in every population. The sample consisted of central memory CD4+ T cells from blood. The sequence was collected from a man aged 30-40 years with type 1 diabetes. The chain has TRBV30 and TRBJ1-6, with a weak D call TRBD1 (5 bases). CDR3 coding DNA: TGTGCCTGCCACGGGACGTCGGGTTTCGGTTCACCCCTCCACTTT. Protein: CACHGTSGFGSPLHF.